This TCR beta chain originates from a study of T cell changes during pregnancy in multiple sclerosis. The CDR3 runs to 15 residues. Trimming shortened V by 0 bases and J by 8 bases, and 16 bases separated the two germline ends. CDR1 is SGHDN, CDR2 FVKESK, per germline. Clones were read by immunoSEQ multiplex PCR, and TCRdb kept only the in-frame ones, dropping some. The top ten hold 1.5% of the sample, which has some 70,000 clones, 90% seen once. V and J are TRBV14 and TRBJ1-2; perhaps TRBD1 as D (6 bases). This TCR was recovered from a female donor with multiple sclerosis, enrolled in a pregnancy study. Sample: peripheral blood, taken in the third trimester of pregnancy. The CDR3, as DNA: TGTGCCAGCAGCCAAGAGCAGGGGAAGAACGAGGGCTACACCTTC. Encoded protein: CASSQEQGKNEGYTF.